This TCR beta chain was sequenced in a study of shared clonotypes between healthy human individuals. This clone has ten or more counts. The V gene lost 6 bases and the J gene lost 6 bases, with 15 bases spanning the gap. Looked up from germline, CDR1 is MNHNY and CDR2 is SVGAGI (reference sequence). The CDR3 sequence is 14 residues long. Data came from immunoSEQ multiplex PCR; TCRdb stores just in-frame clones and leaves some out. The profile shows around 340,000 clones, around four fifths of them singletons. This rearrangement joins TRBV6-6 to TRBJ2-1, with a possible D match to TRBD2 (5 bases). This receptor was taken from a young man in good health. The specimen was memory CD4+ T cells sorted from blood. Subset indicated: CD45RA-negative fraction. CDR3 in DNA: TGTGCCAGCAGGGGGAGTTCTTTGGGCAATGAGCAGTTCTTC. As protein: CASRGSSLGNEQFF.